The 20 T cell receptor beta chains reported below all come from one sample, sequenced in a study of blood T cells in healthy people across ages. A sample-barcoded 5' primer and a J-beta primer mix were used in a second PCR of about 7 to 12 cycles. TCRdb processed the 5' RACE reads anew with MiXCR; each CDR3 protein has one entry. The data show 1.5 million or so distinct CDR3 sequences, around 39% seen once. The sample comprised blood. The receptors derive from a woman aged 18-29 years in good health.

This clonotype was seen more than once but under ten times. The CDR3 bases are TGCGCCAGCAGCCATGGAAGCGAGCAGTACTTC. It yields the protein CASSHGSEQYF. The chain recombines TRBV4-1 with TRBJ2-5, with D uncertain. The J call could be wrong; TRBJ2-7 is a better fit for the DNA end. This CDR3 has 11 residues. The germline CDR1 and CDR2 sequences are MGHRA and YSYEKL.

The chain links TRBV6-4 to TRBJ2-3; the D gene is possibly TRBD1 (6 bases). Trimming took 3 bases from V and 5 from J, leaving 9 bases between them. The CDR3 extends over 13 amino acids. The germline V gene encodes CDR1 MRHNA and CDR2 SNTAGT. The CDR3 region is CASSEQDRDTQYF. CDR3 in DNA: TGTGCCAGCAGTGAACAGGACAGAGATACGCAGTATTTT.

This chain uses TRBV20-1 with TRBJ2-3, with no clear D. The germline V gene has CDR1 DFQATT and CDR2 SNEGSKA (reference sequence). The V gene lost 2 bases and the J gene lost 7 bases, with 10 bases spanning the gap. CDR3 length equals 12 residues. The DNA for the CDR3 is TGCAGTGCTAGAACGGGCGGAAATACGCAGTATTTT. Translating it yields CSARTGGNTQYF.

This clonotype was detected only a few times. This chain uses TRBV12-3 or TRBV12-4 with TRBJ2-5; TRBD2 aligns across 11 bases. The length of the CDR3 is 16 residues. V lost 4 bases to trimming and J lost 11 bases; unmatched junction nucleotides: 15. CDR3 in amino acids: CASSSLAGENYNEQYF. DNA of the CDR3: TGTGCCAGCAGTTCACTAGCGGGAGAGAACTACAATGAGCAGTACTTC.

This clonotype was found a few times. The gene calls are TRBV12-3 or TRBV12-4 and TRBJ2-7; tentative D call: TRBD2 (5 bases). V shed 3 bases and J shed 6 bases, with 9 bases lying between them. The CDR3 contains 12 residues. The CDR3 nucleotides are TGTGCCAGCAGTTTGATAGCGCGCGAGCAGTACTTC. Translated: CASSLIAREQYF.

This clonotype was detected many times. V is TRBV28 and J is TRBJ2-7; 9 bases are shared with TRBD1. This CDR3 region has 18 residues. Trimming took 5 bases from V and 4 from J; bases not matched to a gene: 18. Germline CDR1 MDHEN, CDR2 SYDVKM. CDR3 sequence: CASSLDRDRVFGLYEQYF. In DNA form, the CDR3 reads TGTGCCAGCAGTCTCGACCGGGACAGGGTTTTTGGCCTTTACGAGCAGTACTTC. The complete variable domain, with remaining parts taken from reference TRBV28 and TRBJ2-7, reads DVKVTQSSRYLVKRTGEKVFLECVQDMDHENMFWYRQDPGLGLRLIYFSYDVKMKEKGDIPEGYSVSREKKERFSLILESASTNQTSMYLCASSLDRDRVFGLYEQYFGPGTRLTVT.

This clonotype was counted only a few times. The J gene is TRBJ2-5, the V gene TRBV5-5; the D is unclear. The germline CDR1 and CDR2 sequences are SGHKS and YYEKEE (reference sequence). The CDR3 is made up of 15 amino acids. Deletions cut 4 bases from V and 4 bases from J, with 17 bases between. CDR3 amino acids: CASSLEQGSGETQYF. CDR3 bases: TGTGCCAGCAGCCTCGAACAAGGGTCAGGAGAGACCCAGTACTTC.

This clonotype was seen a few times. The chain carries TRBV19 and TRBJ2-3; D might be TRBD1 or TRBD2, each matching 5 bases. This CDR3 has 14 residues. Germline V gene lookup returns CDR1 LNHDA and CDR2 SQIVND (reference sequence). V lost 7 bases and J lost 2, with 13 bases in between. CDR3 residues: CASTGLGVTDTQYF. Written as DNA, the CDR3 is TGTGCCAGTACGGGGTTAGGGGTCACAGATACGCAGTATTTT. The whole variable domain, remainder taken from reference TRBV19 and TRBJ2-3, is DGGITQSPKYLFRKEGQNVTLSCEQNLNHDAMYWYRQDPGQGLRLIYYSQIVNDFQKGDIAEGYSVSREKKESFPLTVTSAQKNPTAFYLCASTGLGVTDTQYFGPGTRLTVL.

With regard to this clonotype: This could be a read error, since a much larger clone is one nucleotide away. For the CDR3, the DNA is TGTGCCAGCTCACTGGGACTAGCGGGAGTCACCAATGAGCAGTTCTTC. Encoded protein: CASSLGLAGVTNEQFF. The gene calls are TRBV18 and TRBJ2-1; 14 nucleotides line up with TRBD2. V trimming: 4 bases; J trimming: 6 bases; junction bases outside the gene matches: 5. The CDR3 is 16 residues long. Germline CDR1 and CDR2: KGHSH and LQKENI.

The V call is TRBV25-1, the J call TRBJ1-1; D is ambiguous. The CDR3 is 17 residues long. Trimming took 9 bases from V and 6 from J, leaving 29 bases between them. Germline CDR1 MGHDK, CDR2 SYGVNS. CDR3 residues: CASCDTFEREGRAEAFF. The CDR3 DNA follows: TGTGCCAGTTGTGACACATTTGAGAGGGAAGGTCGGGCTGAAGCTTTCTTT.

DNA for the CDR3: TGTGCCAGCAGCCCCCAGTACGGGGGAGGTGAGCAGTACTTC. This encodes CASSPQYGGGEQYF. The rearrangement links TRBV11-1 to TRBJ2-5; D possibly corresponds to TRBD2 (6 bases). V was cut by 5 bases and J by 11 bases, with 21 bases left in between. Per germline, CDR1 SGHAT and CDR2 FQDESV (reference sequence). This CDR3 spans 14 amino acids.

The rearrangement uses TRBV15 and TRBJ2-5; D remains unclear. The CDR3 sequence is 16 residues long. Germline CDR1 is LNHNV and CDR2 is YYDKDF (reference sequence). V lost 1 base, J lost 1 base, and 13 bases lay in between. Here the CDR3 reads CATSRGDAALQETQYF. The CDR3 DNA reads TGTGCCACCAGCAGAGGCGACGCGGCTCTCCAAGAGACCCAGTACTTC. The full variable domain, rest sourced from reference TRBV15 and TRBJ2-5, is DAMVIQNPRYQVTQFGKPVTLSCSQTLNHNVMYWYQQKSSQAPKLLFHYYDKDFNNEADTPDNFQSRRPNTSFCFLDIRSPGLGDTAMYLCATSRGDAALQETQYFGPGTRLLVL.

This clonotype occurred a few times. The rearrangement links TRBV6-6 to TRBJ1-1; no definite D call. Germline assignment: CDR1 MNHNY and CDR2 SVGAGI (reference sequence). Trimming pared 8 bases from V and 1 base from J, leaving 14 bases between. CDR3 length: 14 residues. The CDR3 spells CASLRLQPNTEAFF. The CDR3 region has the DNA TGTGCCAGCCTACGGCTACAGCCGAACACTGAAGCTTTCTTT.

The sample holds a few counts of this clonotype. The CDR3 DNA reads as TGCGCCAGCAGCCAAGTCGCGGGAAAGACCTACGAGCAGTACTTC. Its translation is CASSQVAGKTYEQYF. The chain recombines TRBV4-1 with TRBJ2-7; D is possibly TRBD2 (6 bases). This CDR3 region has 15 residues. Trimming took off 1 base at V and 2 bases at J, with 12 bases between the two ends. Germline values: CDR1 MGHRA, CDR2 YSYEKL.

This clonotype was observed a handful of times. The J gene is TRBJ2-7, the V gene TRBV6-1; 15 bases are shared with TRBD2. J gave up 5 bases and V 7 bases, and 9 bases lay outside the gene matches. CDR1 MNHNS and CDR2 SASEGT come from the germline V gene. This CDR3 region has 16 residues. CDR3 sequence reads: CASILGTSGGQDEQYF. DNA of the CDR3: TGTGCCAGCATCTTGGGGACTAGCGGGGGGCAAGACGAGCAGTACTTC.

The gene calls are TRBV7-2 and TRBJ2-3, with 14 bases identical to TRBD2. CDR3 size: 16 residues. CDR1 is SGHTA, CDR2 FQGNSA, per germline. V lost 5 bases and J lost 5; bases outside the gene matches: 6. CDR3 nucleotides: TGTGCCAGCAGCCTGAGACTAGCGGGGGGGAGAGATACGCAGTATTTT. It specifies CASSLRLAGGRDTQYF. Full variable domain (remainder filled in from reference TRBV7-2 and TRBJ2-3): GAGVSQSPSNKVTEKGKDVELRCDPISGHTALYWYRQSLGQGLEFLIYFQGNSAPDKSGLPSDRFSAERTGGSVSTLTIQRTQQEDSAVYLCASSLRLAGGRDTQYFGPGTRLTVL.

The gene calls are TRBV20-1 and TRBJ2-3; 14 nucleotides line up with TRBD2. The CDR3 extends over 19 amino acids. J gave up 3 bases and V 1 base, and 12 bases lay outside the gene matches. Germline V gene sequence: CDR1 DFQATT, CDR2 SNEGSKA (reference sequence). CDR3 nucleotide sequence: TGCAGTGCTAGAGGAGGACTAGCGGGGGGCTTTTTAGGGACAGATACGCAGTATTTT. This sequence encodes CSARGGLAGGFLGTDTQYF.

This rearrangement joins TRBV28 to TRBJ2-1, with 7 bases lining up with TRBD2. CDR1 is MDHEN, CDR2 SYDVKM, per germline. The CDR3 consists of 15 residues. Losses at the gene ends were 7 bases for V and 0 bases for J; bases not matched to a gene: 6. The CDR3 protein is CASTDGLGSYNEQFF. CDR3 DNA sequence: TGTGCCAGCACCGATGGACTAGGCTCCTACAATGAGCAGTTCTTC.

This clonotype was seen only a few times. This rearrangement joins TRBV6-5 to TRBJ2-1; D is unclear. V gave up 5 bases and J gave up 0 bases, with 8 bases separating them. Looked up from germline, CDR1 is MNHEY and CDR2 is SVGAGI. This CDR3 is built from 14 residues. The CDR3 DNA is TGTGCCAGCAGTCGGGCCAGCTCCTACAATGAGCAGTTCTTC. Amino acid sequence: CASSRASSYNEQFF.

This clonotype has a count of ten or more. This chain uses TRBV4-1 with TRBJ1-2; 9 nucleotides line up with TRBD1. J was trimmed by 7 bases and V by 2 bases; bases with no gene match: 5. The CDR3 has 14 amino acids. The V gene's germline CDR1 is MGHRA and CDR2 YSYEKL. CDR3: CASSQPGTGLGYTF. CDR3 DNA sequence: TGCGCCAGCAGCCAACCAGGGACAGGGCTTGGCTACACCTTC.